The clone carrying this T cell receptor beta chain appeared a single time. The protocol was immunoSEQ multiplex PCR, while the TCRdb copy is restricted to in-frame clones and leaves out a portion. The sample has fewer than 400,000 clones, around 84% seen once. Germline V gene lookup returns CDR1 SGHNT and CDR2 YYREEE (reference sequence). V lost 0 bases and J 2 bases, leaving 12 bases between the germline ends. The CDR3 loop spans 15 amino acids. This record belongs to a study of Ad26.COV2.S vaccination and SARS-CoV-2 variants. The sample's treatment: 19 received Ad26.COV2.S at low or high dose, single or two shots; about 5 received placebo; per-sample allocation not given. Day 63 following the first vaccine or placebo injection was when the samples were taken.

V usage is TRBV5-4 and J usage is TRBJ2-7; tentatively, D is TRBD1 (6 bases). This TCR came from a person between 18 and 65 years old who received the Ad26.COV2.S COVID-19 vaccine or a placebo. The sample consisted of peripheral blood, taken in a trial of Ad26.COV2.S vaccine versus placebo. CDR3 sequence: CASSLGQGIPYEQYF. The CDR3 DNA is TGTGCCAGCAGCTTGGGGCAGGGGATTCCCTACGAGCAGTACTTC.